The present T cell receptor (beta chain) was sequenced within a study of immune cell composition in non-small cell lung cancer. The overall study: Most cases were lung adenocarcinoma or squamous cell carcinoma.

Between the trimmed V and J ends, which lost 5 bases and 7 bases, there was a span of 14 bases. This CDR3 has 13 residues. The germline gives CDR1 MNHNY, CDR2 SVGAGI (reference sequence). This clone was seen a single time. Its antigen is currently unknown. Generated by immunoSEQ multiplex PCR, the TCRdb table keeps only in-frame clones and is missing some. This sample yields 15,000 or so clones, of which about 69% are seen a single time; approximately 8.3% belongs to the top ten. Overall study results and limits: Lung adenocarcinomas had lower top 10 clone scores and clonality than squamous tumours. Tumour-associated clones >0.5% occurred in under 40% of adenocarcinomas, about three quarters of squamous.

The source of this sequence is a human donor with non-small cell lung cancer. The chain carries TRBV6-6 and TRBJ1-1, with TRBD1 as a possible D gene (6 bases). Sequencing was performed on lung tumor tissue. The CDR3 region is CASSPQGTGEAFF. CDR3 DNA: TGTGCCAGCAGTCCACAGGGTACTGGTGAAGCTTTCTTT.